This TCR beta chain was retrieved from a study of blood T cell repertoires in COVID-19. Looking at the study overall: Some COVID-19 samples were acute and others convalescent; all came from the United States, Italy and Spain.

Germline CDR1 and CDR2: SGDLS and YYNGEE. The CDR3 has 17 amino acids. Trimming took off 4 bases at V and 4 bases at J, with 18 bases between the two ends. In the authors' methods: Reference gene primer amplification in the assay estimated nucleated cell counts. Sequenced by immunoSEQ multiplex PCR; TCRdb stores in-frame clones only, minus some. V and J calls plus clone size are reproduced from that table; the DNA served to infer D and trimming. The repertoire includes 120,000 or so clones, about 83% of them detected once, and 12% sits in the top ten. The V call is TRBV9, the J call TRBJ1-6, with a weak D call TRBD1 (5 bases). The TCR sequence derives from a man in his sixties with acute or convalescent COVID-19. Sequencing was carried out using peripheral blood. CDR3 amino acids: CASSFLGTPYYNSPLHF. The CDR3 nucleotides read TGTGCCAGCAGCTTTTTAGGGACTCCTTATTATAATTCACCCCTCCACTTT.